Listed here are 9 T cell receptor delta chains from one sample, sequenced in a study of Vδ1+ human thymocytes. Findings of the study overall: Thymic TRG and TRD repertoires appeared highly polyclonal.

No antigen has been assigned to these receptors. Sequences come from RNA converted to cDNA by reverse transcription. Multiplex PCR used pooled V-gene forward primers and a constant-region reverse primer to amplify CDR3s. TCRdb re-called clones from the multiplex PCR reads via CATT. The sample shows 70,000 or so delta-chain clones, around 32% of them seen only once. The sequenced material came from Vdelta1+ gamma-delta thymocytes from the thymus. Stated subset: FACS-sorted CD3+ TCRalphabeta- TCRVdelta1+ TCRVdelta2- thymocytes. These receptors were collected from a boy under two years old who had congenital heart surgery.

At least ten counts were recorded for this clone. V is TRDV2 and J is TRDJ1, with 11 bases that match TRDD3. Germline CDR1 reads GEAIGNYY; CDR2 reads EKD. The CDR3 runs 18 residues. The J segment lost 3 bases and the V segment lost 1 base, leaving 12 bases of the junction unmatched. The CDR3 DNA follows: TGTGCCTGTGACACGGCAGAATGGGGGATACGCAAGGCCGATAAACTCATCTTT. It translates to CACDTAEWGIRKADKLIF.

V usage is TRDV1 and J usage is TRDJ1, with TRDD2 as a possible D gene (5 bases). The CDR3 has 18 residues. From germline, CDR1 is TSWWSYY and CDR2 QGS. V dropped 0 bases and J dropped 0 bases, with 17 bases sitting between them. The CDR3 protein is CALGELSLRGPYTDKLIF. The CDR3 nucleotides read TGTGCTCTTGGGGAACTTAGCCTACGCGGTCCGTACACCGATAAACTCATCTTT.

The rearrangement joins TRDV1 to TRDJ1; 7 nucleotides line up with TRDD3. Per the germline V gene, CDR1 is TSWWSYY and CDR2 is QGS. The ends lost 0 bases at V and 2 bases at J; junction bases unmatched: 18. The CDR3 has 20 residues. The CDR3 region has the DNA TGTGCTCTTGGGGAACTTGCCGGAAGGGATACTGGTTGTAGTACCGATAAACTCATCTTT. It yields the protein CALGELAGRDTGCSTDKLIF.

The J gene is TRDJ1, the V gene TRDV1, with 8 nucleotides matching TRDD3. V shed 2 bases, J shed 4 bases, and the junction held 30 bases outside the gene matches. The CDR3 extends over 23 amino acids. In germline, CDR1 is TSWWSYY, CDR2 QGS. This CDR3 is CALGEKCPASNRGIGTRDDKLIF. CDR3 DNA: TGTGCTCTTGGGGAAAAATGCCCTGCCTCTAACCGGGGGATAGGGACTCGGGACGATAAACTCATCTTT.

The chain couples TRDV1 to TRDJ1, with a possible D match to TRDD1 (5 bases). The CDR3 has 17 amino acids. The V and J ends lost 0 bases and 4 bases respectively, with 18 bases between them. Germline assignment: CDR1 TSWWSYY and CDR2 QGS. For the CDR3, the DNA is TGTGCTCTTGGGGAACTTAAGGCCTCTGGAAATTGCGATAAACTCATCTTT. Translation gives CALGELKASGNCDKLIF.

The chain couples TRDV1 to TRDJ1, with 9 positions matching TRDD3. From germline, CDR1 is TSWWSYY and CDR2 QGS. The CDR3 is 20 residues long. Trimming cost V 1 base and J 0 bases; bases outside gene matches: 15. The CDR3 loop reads CALGEPNDFPSGGYTDKLIF. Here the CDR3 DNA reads TGTGCTCTTGGGGAACCAAACGACTTCCCCTCTGGGGGATACACCGATAAACTCATCTTT.

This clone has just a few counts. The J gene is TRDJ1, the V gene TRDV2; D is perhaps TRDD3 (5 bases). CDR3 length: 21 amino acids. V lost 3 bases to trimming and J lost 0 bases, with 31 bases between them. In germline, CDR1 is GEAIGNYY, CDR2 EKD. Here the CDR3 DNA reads TGTGCCTGTGACGAAAGCCCTTTATGGGGCGAAACCAAAAGGAACACCGATAAACTCATCTTT. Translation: CACDESPLWGETKRNTDKLIF.

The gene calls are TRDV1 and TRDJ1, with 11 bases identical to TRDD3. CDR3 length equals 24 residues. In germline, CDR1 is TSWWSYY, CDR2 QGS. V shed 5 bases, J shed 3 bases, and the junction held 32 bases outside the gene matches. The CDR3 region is CALGILPTDTPLGDTGENPDKLIF. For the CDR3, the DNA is TGTGCTCTTGGGATACTTCCTACTGACACTCCTCTGGGGGATACAGGGGAGAATCCCGATAAACTCATCTTT.

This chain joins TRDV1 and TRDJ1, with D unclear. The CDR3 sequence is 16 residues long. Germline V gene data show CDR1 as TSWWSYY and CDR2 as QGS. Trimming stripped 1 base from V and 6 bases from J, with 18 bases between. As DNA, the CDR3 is TGTGCTCTTGGGGAACCTCTCCCCCCCGTACTGCATAAACTCATCTTT. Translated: CALGEPLPPVLHKLIF.